These T cell receptor beta chains were read from a single sample in a study of shared clonotypes between healthy human individuals. Some clones are missing from TCRdb's copy, which holds only in-frame ones; the method was immunoSEQ multiplex PCR. The sample comprises hundreds of thousands of clones, less than 80% of which are singletons, and around 1.7% rests with the top ten. Specimen: memory CD4+ T cells sorted from blood. The receptors derive from a young woman in good health. Each CDR3 is given with its conserved first and last residue. Fields, in order: clone size, V gene, D gene, J gene, CDR3 protein, CDR3 DNA. A D gene is named only where the DNA matches it firmly. The size of a clone is reported for some rows only, either as once, few or many, or as a class for expanded clones.

>NA|TRBV27|TRBD2|TRBJ2-1
CASSQRLAGVSNEQFF
TGTGCCAGCAGTCAACGACTAGCGGGAGTCTCCAATGAGCAGTTCTTC
>NA|TRBV5-6|NA|TRBJ2-5
CASSLTVQETQYF
TGTGCCAGCAGCTTGACAGTCCAAGAGACCCAGTACTTC
>NA|TRBV28|NA|TRBJ1-3
CASSLRPARGRNTIYF
TGTGCCAGCAGTTTAAGGCCGGCAAGGGGAAGAAACACCATATATTTT
>NA|TRBV10-1|TRBD1|TRBJ2-3
CASPPGTAQGASSTDTQYF
TGCGCCAGCCCACCGGGGACAGCGCAAGGAGCTTCTAGCACAGATACGCAGTATTTT
>NA|TRBV28|NA|TRBJ1-2
CASNPGTGNYGYTF
TGTGCCTCCAACCCCGGGACGGGAAACTATGGCTACACCTTC
>NA|TRBV7-9|TRBD2|TRBJ2-2
CASSSLREYTGELFF
TGTGCCAGCAGCTCCCTGCGGGAGTACACCGGGGAGCTGTTTTTT
>NA|TRBV7-9|NA|TRBJ2-1
CASSFRPEGQDEQFF
TGTGCCAGCAGCTTCCGACCGGAGGGGCAGGATGAGCAGTTCTTC
>NA|TRBV28|TRBD1|TRBJ1-5
CASNGQGVQPQHF
TGTGCCAGTAATGGACAGGGTGTTCAGCCCCAGCATTTT
>NA|TRBV27|TRBD1|TRBJ2-5
CASSTVIRGSKQTQYF
TGTGCCAGCAGCACCGTAATCAGGGGGAGCAAGCAGACCCAGTACTTC
>NA|TRBV6-5|TRBD1|TRBJ2-7
CASRFQRTGGDEQYF
TGTGCCAGCAGATTCCAACGGACAGGGGGCGACGAGCAGTACTTC
>NA|TRBV5-1|NA|TRBJ1-1
CASSSPVGGRGNTEAFF
TGCGCCAGCAGCTCCCCGGTAGGGGGGCGAGGGAACACTGAAGCTTTCTTT
>NA|TRBV7-2|NA|TRBJ1-5
CASSLASGPEWPQHF
TGTGCCAGCAGCTTAGCGTCCGGGCCCGAGTGGCCCCAGCATTTT
>NA|TRBV5-1|NA|TRBJ2-2
CASSLGTFRTGELFF
TGCGCCAGCAGCCTCGGGACTTTCCGCACCGGGGAGCTGTTTTTT
>NA|TRBV5-6|NA|TRBJ1-2
CASSRGAGGYTF
TGTGCCAGCAGTCGCGGAGCAGGGGGCTACACCTTC
>NA|TRBV18|TRBD1|TRBJ2-7
CASSPTGTGGYEQYF
TGTGCCAGCTCGCCTACCGGGACAGGGGGATACGAGCAGTACTTC
>NA|TRBV19|NA|TRBJ1-4
CASSIERVGEKLFF
TGTGCCAGTAGTATCGAGAGGGTAGGGGAAAAACTGTTTTTT
>NA|TRBV19|NA|TRBJ1-1
CASSMVRRENTEAFF
TGTGCCAGTAGTATGGTAAGACGGGAGAACACTGAAGCTTTCTTT
>NA|TRBV12-5|TRBD2|TRBJ2-1
CASGFRALRENLNEQFF
TGTGCTAGTGGTTTTCGGGCTTTGCGGGAGAATCTCAATGAGCAGTTCTTC
>NA|TRBV5-4|TRBD1|TRBJ1-1
CASSWTGGTLDTEAFF
TGTGCCAGCAGTTGGACAGGGGGAACGTTGGACACTGAAGCTTTCTTT
>NA|TRBV14|NA|TRBJ2-3
CASSQDVGSPDTQYF
TGTGCCAGCAGCCAAGATGTCGGGAGCCCCGATACGCAGTATTTT
>many|TRBV19|NA|TRBJ1-5
CASSTQPGRPNQPQHF
TGTGCCAGTAGTACTCAACCGGGACGCCCGAATCAGCCCCAGCATTTT
>NA|TRBV5-1|NA|TRBJ2-1
CASSPFDSFNSHEQFF
TGCGCCAGCAGCCCCTTCGACTCATTCAACTCCCATGAGCAGTTCTTC
>NA|TRBV11-2|TRBD2|TRBJ2-1
CASSPRTSGYEQFF
TGTGCCAGCAGCCCGCGGACTAGCGGTTATGAGCAGTTCTTC
>NA|TRBV5-1|NA|TRBJ1-2
CASSLAGEYGYTF
TGCGCCAGCAGCTTGGCTGGGGAATATGGCTACACCTTC
>NA|TRBV2|NA|TRBJ2-6
CASTGSGANVLTF
TGTGCCAGCACGGGCTCTGGGGCCAACGTCCTGACTTTC
>NA|TRBV5-1|TRBD1|TRBJ2-1
CASSSGQGHYNEQFF
TGCGCCAGCAGCTCTGGACAGGGTCACTACAATGAGCAGTTCTTC
>NA|TRBV5-1|TRBD1|TRBJ2-7
CASSSDRVSYEQYF
TGCGCCAGCTCATCGGACAGGGTATCCTACGAGCAGTACTTC
>NA|TRBV7-6|NA|TRBJ2-5
CASSLADYRVQETQYF
TGTGCCAGCAGCTTAGCGGATTACAGGGTTCAAGAGACCCAGTACTTC
>NA|TRBV27|TRBD1|TRBJ1-4
CASSSRGRELEKLFF
TGTGCCAGCAGTTCGAGGGGGCGCGAGTTAGAAAAACTGTTTTTT
>NA|TRBV20-1|TRBD1|TRBJ2-3
CSAGQGNTQYF
TGCAGTGCTGGACAGGGGAATACGCAGTATTTT
>once|TRBV5-6|NA|TRBJ2-7
CASSGNHTRFYEQYF
TGTGCCAGCAGCGGGAATCATACCAGGTTCTACGAGCAGTACTTC
>NA|TRBV28|NA|TRBJ1-3
CASSSTGSGNTIYF
TGTGCCAGCAGTTCTACAGGGTCCGGAAACACCATATATTTT
>NA|TRBV27|TRBD1|TRBJ2-3
CASSGIGGVLTDTQYF
TGTGCCAGCAGTGGAATAGGGGGCGTTCTCACAGATACGCAGTATTTT
>NA|TRBV6-4|TRBD1|TRBJ1-2
CASRPTDRGVIGYTF
TGTGCCAGCAGACCAACGGACAGGGGAGTGATTGGCTACACCTTC
>NA|TRBV28|TRBD1|TRBJ2-6
CASSLVGQGRSGANVLTF
TGTGCCAGCAGTTTGGTCGGACAGGGGAGATCTGGGGCCAACGTCCTGACTTTC
>NA|TRBV6-1|TRBD1|TRBJ1-2
CASQPGQGNGYTF
TGTGCCAGTCAACCGGGACAGGGAAATGGCTACACCTTC
>NA|TRBV28|TRBD2|TRBJ2-3
CASPPGGVSTDTQYF
TGTGCCAGCCCCCCGGGGGGGGTGAGCACAGATACGCAGTATTTT
>NA|TRBV19|NA|TRBJ1-5
CASSAQGPGGPQHF
TGTGCCAGTAGTGCCCAGGGGCCGGGAGGGCCCCAGCATTTT
>NA|TRBV29-1|NA|TRBJ2-5
CSVPEDRTQETQYF
TGCAGCGTACCTGAAGACCGGACCCAAGAGACCCAGTACTTC
>NA|TRBV5-1|TRBD2|TRBJ2-7
CASSPSGRAYEQYF
TGCGCCAGCAGCCCAAGCGGGAGGGCCTACGAGCAGTACTTC
>once|TRBV20-1|NA|TRBJ2-7
CSGSSHYEQYF
TGCAGTGGTAGTTCGCACTACGAGCAGTACTTC
>NA|TRBV5-1|NA|TRBJ2-5
CASSLEAETQYF
TGCGCCAGCAGCTTGGAAGCAGAGACCCAGTACTTC
>NA|TRBV30|TRBD1|TRBJ2-3
CAWTGTGTPDTQYF
TGTGCCTGGACCGGGACAGGTACGCCAGATACGCAGTATTTT
>NA|TRBV19|NA|TRBJ2-6
CASSMRPGAGANVLTF
TGTGCCAGTAGTATGAGACCAGGGGCTGGGGCCAACGTCCTGACTTTC
>NA|TRBV6-6|NA|TRBJ2-3
CASSYGGSSTDTQYF
TGTGCCAGCAGTTACGGCGGGTCTAGCACAGATACGCAGTATTTT